The clone carrying this T cell receptor beta chain was seen only a few times. This entry is derived from a study of blood T cell repertoires in COVID-19. Profiling relied on immunoSEQ multiplex PCR, and the TCRdb table lists in-frame clones only, not all of them. The sample carries under 150,000 clones, less than 90% recorded once. Germline-derived CDR1 and CDR2 are LGHDT and YNNKEL (reference sequence). With 6 bases removed from V and 5 bases from J, the gap between germline ends came to 16 bases. The CDR3 sequence is 14 residues long. This rearrangement joins TRBV3-1 (or the pseudogene TRBV3-2) to TRBJ1-1; D not certain. Sequencing used PBMCs or T cells enriched from blood (not recorded which). The sequence was collected from a woman in her forties or fifties who had recovered from COVID-19. CDR3 DNA: TGTGCCAGCAGTCCACCGGTCTCGAGGACTGAAGCTTTCTTT. Translating it yields CASSPPVSRTEAFF.